The entry below gives a single T cell receptor (beta chain) sequence along with its context. The entry originates in a study of blood T cell repertoires in COVID-19. As for the study in general: COVID-19 samples collected from the United States, Italy and Spain covered acute and convalescent phases. Sources were T cells, B-cell-depleted T cells, or PBMCs; the material itself was cDNA or gDNA.

As handled by the study authors: For nucleated cells, counts were estimated from reference gene primer amplification. Some clones are missing from TCRdb's copy, which holds only in-frame ones; the method was immunoSEQ multiplex PCR. Clone size and the V and J calls come from that table; the DNA yielded D and trimming. In the table there are around 54,000 clones, 89% of which are singletons. CDR3 length: 16 amino acids. V lost 7 bases to trimming and J lost 2 bases; unmatched junction nucleotides: 9. Germline V CDR1 and CDR2: LNHNV, YYDKDF (reference sequence). Sequenced input: peripheral blood. This sequence was found in a human donor in a cohort sampled during active COVID-19. V is TRBV15 and J is TRBJ2-1, with TRBD2 matching over 9 bases. The CDR3 nucleotides read TGTGCCACCATCGATAGCTCTAGCGGGACCTACAATGAGCAGTTCTTC. This sequence encodes CATIDSSSGTYNEQFF. Full variable domain (remainder filled in from reference TRBV15 and TRBJ2-1): DAMVIQNPRYQVTQFGKPVTLSCSQTLNHNVMYWYQQKSSQAPKLLFHYYDKDFNNEADTPDNFQSRRPNTSFCFLDIRSPGLGDTAMYLCATIDSSSGTYNEQFFGPGTRLTVL.